This T cell receptor (beta chain) is drawn from a study of blood T cell repertoires in COVID-19. Clones were sequenced by immunoSEQ multiplex PCR, and TCRdb holds only the in-frame ones, with some missing. The sample consists of tens of thousands of clones, about four fifths of them appearing once. CDR3 length equals 14 residues. CDR1 and CDR2 from the germline V gene are SGHVS and FQNEAQ. J gave up 6 bases and V 0 bases, and 0 bases lay outside the gene matches. This receptor was taken from a man aged 70-80 years who had recovered from COVID-19. The sample was peripheral blood. The chain joins TRBV7-8 to TRBJ2-2, with 8 bases that match TRBD2. In DNA, the CDR3 is TGTGCCAGCAGCTTAGCGCGGGGGGCCGGGGAGCTGTTTTTT. Translation gives CASSLARGAGELFF.